This T cell receptor (beta chain) was documented in a study of CD8 T cells in ankylosing spondylitis. Trimming left V 1 base short and J 5 bases short, with 12 bases between. The CDR3 loop spans 14 amino acids. Per the germline V gene, CDR1 is SGHRS and CDR2 is YFSETQ. For TCR beta, libraries came from quantitative 5'-RACE with molecular barcodes. TCRdb analysed the 5' RACE reads with MiXCR anew, one entry per CDR3 protein. This repertoire shows approximately 140,000 distinct CDR3 sequences, 44% found once; its top ten account for approximately 14%. The source material was synovial fluid, either unsorted or a sorted T cell fraction (not recorded which). This TCR came from a male donor with ankylosing spondylitis. The chain combines TRBV5-1 with TRBJ1-1, with a possible D match to TRBD1 (6 bases). The CDR3 region is CASSLSQGRTEAFF. The CDR3 region has the DNA TGCGCCAGCAGCTTGTCACAGGGCCGAACTGAAGCTTTCTTT.